The 5 T cell receptor beta chains given below trace back to one sample, sequenced in a study of blood T cell repertoires in COVID-19. Only in-frame clones appear in the TCRdb table, and some are missing; sequencing was by immunoSEQ multiplex PCR. This table has around 480,000 clones, approximately 90% appearing once. Sequenced input: PBMCs or T cells enriched from blood (not recorded which). The receptors come from a woman younger than 35 who had recovered from COVID-19.

V gene TRBV6-5 combines with J gene TRBJ1-2; unclear D gene. Germline V CDR1 and CDR2: MNHEY, SVGAGI. V was pared by 6 bases and J by 3 bases, with 8 bases between. CDR3 length: 12 residues. In nucleotides, the CDR3 is TGTGCCAGCAGGAGTATTGACTATGGCTACACCTTC. It is translated as CASRSIDYGYTF.

The rearrangement links TRBV5-1 to TRBJ1-6, with a possible D match to TRBD1 (5 bases). From germline, CDR1 is SGHRS and CDR2 YFSETQ. The CDR3 is 16 amino acids. Trimming cost V 0 bases and J 10 bases, with 17 bases left between them. The CDR3 coding sequence is TGCGCCAGCAGCTTGGTCGGGATTGGGGGAGGATCACCCCTCCACTTT. This translates into CASSLVGIGGGSPLHF. The full variable domain, completed using reference TRBV5-1 and TRBJ1-6, is KAGVTQTPRYLIKTRGQQVTLSCSPISGHRSVSWYQQTPGQGLQFLFEYFSETQRNKGNFPGRFSGRQFSNSRSEMNVSTLELGDSALYLCASSLVGIGGGSPLHFGNGTRLTVT.

The chain joins TRBV5-6 to TRBJ1-1; D unclear. The germline gives CDR1 SGHDT, CDR2 YYEEEE. CDR3 length equals 13 residues. Deletions cut 2 bases from V and 1 base from J, with 6 bases between. The DNA for the CDR3 is TGTGCCAGCAGCTTAACAGCGAACACTGAAGCTTTCTTT. This translates into CASSLTANTEAFF.

The V and J genes are TRBV5-1 and TRBJ1-3; D ambiguous. The CDR3 has 14 amino acids. Trimming stripped 3 bases from V and 0 bases from J, with 7 bases between. In germline, CDR1 is SGHRS, CDR2 YFSETQ. The CDR3 loop reads CASSSMPSGNTIYF. For the CDR3, the DNA is TGCGCCAGCAGCTCTATGCCCTCTGGAAACACCATATATTTT.

V gene TRBV28 combines with J gene TRBJ1-2; D is unclear. The CDR3 is 12 amino acids. V was pared by 6 bases and J by 3 bases, with 8 bases between. The germline V gene has CDR1 MDHEN and CDR2 SYDVKM. In DNA form, the CDR3 reads TGTGCCAGCAGCCTCGGGTACTATGGCTACACCTTC. Its protein product is CASSLGYYGYTF.